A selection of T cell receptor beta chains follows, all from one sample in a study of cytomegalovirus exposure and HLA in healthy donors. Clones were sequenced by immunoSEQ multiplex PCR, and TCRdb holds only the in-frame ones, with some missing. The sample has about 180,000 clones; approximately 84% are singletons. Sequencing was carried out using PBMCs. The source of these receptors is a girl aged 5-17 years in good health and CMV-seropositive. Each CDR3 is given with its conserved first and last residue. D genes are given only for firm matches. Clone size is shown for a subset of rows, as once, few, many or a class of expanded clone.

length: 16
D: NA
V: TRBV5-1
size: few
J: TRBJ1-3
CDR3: CASSGVAGARGNTIYF
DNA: TGCGCCAGCAGCGGGGTCGCGGGGGCGCGGGGAAACACCATATATTTT

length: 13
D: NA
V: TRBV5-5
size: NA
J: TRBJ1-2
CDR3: CASSLATGYGYTF
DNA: TGTGCCAGCAGCTTGGCGACAGGCTATGGCTACACCTTC

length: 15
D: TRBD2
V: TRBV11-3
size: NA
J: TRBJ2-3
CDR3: CASSSDSSGGDTQYF
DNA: TGTGCCAGCAGCTCGGACTCTAGCGGGGGGGATACGCAGTATTTT

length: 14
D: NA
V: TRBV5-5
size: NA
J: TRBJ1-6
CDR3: CASSFRQEKSPLHF
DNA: TGTGCCAGCAGCTTTCGACAGGAAAAATCACCCCTCCACTTT

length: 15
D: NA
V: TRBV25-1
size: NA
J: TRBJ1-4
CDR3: CASGFEGVPREKLFF
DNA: TGTGCCAGCGGCTTCGAGGGGGTGCCGAGGGAAAAACTGTTTTTT

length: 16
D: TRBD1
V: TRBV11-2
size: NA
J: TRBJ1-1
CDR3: CASSLFGQGFGFGAFF
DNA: TGTGCCAGCAGCTTATTTGGACAGGGTTTTGGTTTTGGAGCTTTCTTT

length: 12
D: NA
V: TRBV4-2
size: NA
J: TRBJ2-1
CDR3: CASSLRVGEQFF
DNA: TGTGCCAGCAGCCTCAGGGTAGGGGAGCAGTTCTTC

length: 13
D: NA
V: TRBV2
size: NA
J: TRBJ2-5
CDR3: CASRGSSQETQYF
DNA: TGTGCCAGCAGGGGGAGCAGCCAAGAGACCCAGTACTTC

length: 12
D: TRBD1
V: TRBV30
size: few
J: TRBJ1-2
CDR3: CAWAGTGNGYTF
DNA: TGTGCCTGGGCCGGGACAGGGAACGGCTACACCTTC

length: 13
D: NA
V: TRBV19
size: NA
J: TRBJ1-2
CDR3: CASSMMNSYGYTF
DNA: TGTGCCAGTAGTATGATGAACAGCTATGGCTACACCTTC

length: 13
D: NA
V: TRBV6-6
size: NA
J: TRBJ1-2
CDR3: CASSYGGAGGYTF
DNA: TGTGCCAGCAGTTACGGGGGCGCGGGTGGCTACACCTTC

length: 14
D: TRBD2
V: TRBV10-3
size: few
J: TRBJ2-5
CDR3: CAIRSSGGEKTQYF
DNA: TGTGCCATCAGGTCTAGCGGGGGGGAAAAGACCCAGTACTTC

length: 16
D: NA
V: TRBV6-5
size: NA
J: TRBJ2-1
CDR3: CASSYWRKSSYNEQFF
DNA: TGTGCCAGCAGTTATTGGAGGAAATCCTCCTACAATGAGCAGTTCTTC

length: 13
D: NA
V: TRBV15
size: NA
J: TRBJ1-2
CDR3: CATSSRVTYGYTF
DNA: TGTGCCACCAGCAGCCGGGTGACCTATGGCTACACCTTC

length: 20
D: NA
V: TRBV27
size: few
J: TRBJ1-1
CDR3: CASSSALRGGLRSVNTEAFF
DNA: TGTGCCAGCAGTTCGGCACTCCGGGGAGGCCTGAGGAGCGTGAACACTGAAGCTTTCTTT

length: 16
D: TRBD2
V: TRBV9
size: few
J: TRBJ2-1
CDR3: CASSVVRLADYNEQFF
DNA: TGTGCCAGCAGCGTAGTAAGACTAGCCGACTACAATGAGCAGTTCTTC

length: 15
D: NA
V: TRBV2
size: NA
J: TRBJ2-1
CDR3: CASSEVGGAVNEQFF
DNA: TGTGCCAGCAGTGAAGTTGGGGGCGCAGTCAATGAGCAGTTCTTC

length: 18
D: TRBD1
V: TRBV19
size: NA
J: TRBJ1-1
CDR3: CASNHLQGVYPKNTEAFF
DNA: TGTGCCAGTAACCATCTCCAGGGGGTTTACCCAAAGAACACTGAAGCTTTCTTT

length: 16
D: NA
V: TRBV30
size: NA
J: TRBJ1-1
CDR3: CAWSNSGWLKDTEAFF
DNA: TGTGCCTGGAGCAACAGCGGTTGGTTAAAGGACACTGAAGCTTTCTTT

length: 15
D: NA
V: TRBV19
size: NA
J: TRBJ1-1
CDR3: CASSPVWGGRTEAFF
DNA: TGTGCCAGTAGTCCCGTTTGGGGAGGGAGGACTGAAGCTTTCTTT

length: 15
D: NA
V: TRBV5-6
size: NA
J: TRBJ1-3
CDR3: CASSLDPSSGNTIYF
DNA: TGTGCCAGCAGTTTGGACCCTAGCTCTGGAAACACCATATATTTT

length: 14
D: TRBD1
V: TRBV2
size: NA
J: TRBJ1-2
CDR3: CASSDQGARYGYTF
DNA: TGTGCCAGCAGTGACCAGGGGGCCCGATATGGCTACACCTTC

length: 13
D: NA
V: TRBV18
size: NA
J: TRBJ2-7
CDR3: CASSPAAAYEQYF
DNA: TGTGCCAGCTCACCAGCTGCGGCCTACGAGCAGTACTTC

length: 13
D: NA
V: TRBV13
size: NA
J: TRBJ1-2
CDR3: CASSLAGLDGYTF
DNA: TGTGCCAGCAGCTTGGCGGGACTGGATGGCTACACCTTC

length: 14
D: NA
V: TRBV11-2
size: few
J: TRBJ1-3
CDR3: CASSSQDSGNTIYF
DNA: TGTGCCAGCAGCTCACAGGATTCTGGAAACACCATATATTTT

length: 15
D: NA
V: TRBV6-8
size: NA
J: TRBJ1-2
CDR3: CASRHLGSNPDGYTF
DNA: TGTGCCAGCAGACACCTCGGGTCTAATCCCGATGGCTACACCTTC

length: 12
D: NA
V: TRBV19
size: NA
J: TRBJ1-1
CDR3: CASRWGPTEAFF
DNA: TGTGCCAGTCGTTGGGGGCCCACTGAAGCTTTCTTT

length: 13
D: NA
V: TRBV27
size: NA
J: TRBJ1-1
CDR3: CASQRQENTEAFF
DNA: TGTGCCAGCCAAAGACAGGAAAACACTGAAGCTTTCTTT

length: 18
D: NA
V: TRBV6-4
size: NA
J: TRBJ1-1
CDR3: CASSDEGRAVFPLPPAFF
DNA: TGTGCCAGCAGTGACGAGGGTCGGGCAGTATTTCCCCTACCCCCAGCTTTCTTT

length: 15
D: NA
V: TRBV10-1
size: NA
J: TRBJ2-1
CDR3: CASSEDSSSYNEQFF
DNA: TGCGCCAGCAGCGAAGACAGCAGCTCCTACAATGAGCAGTTCTTC

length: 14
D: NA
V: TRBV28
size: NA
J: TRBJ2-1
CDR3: CASSWTESYNEQFF
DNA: TGTGCCAGCAGCTGGACAGAGTCCTACAATGAGCAGTTCTTC

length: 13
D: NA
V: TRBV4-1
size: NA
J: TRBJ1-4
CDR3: CASSETVNEKLFF
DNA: TGCGCCAGCAGCGAAACGGTCAATGAAAAACTGTTTTTT

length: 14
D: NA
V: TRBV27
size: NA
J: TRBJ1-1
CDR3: CASSFSGGLTEAFF
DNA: TGTGCCAGCAGTTTTTCGGGGGGTCTCACTGAAGCTTTCTTT

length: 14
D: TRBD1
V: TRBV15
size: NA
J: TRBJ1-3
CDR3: CATSRGQGANTIYF
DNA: TGTGCCACCAGCAGAGGACAGGGGGCGAACACCATATATTTT

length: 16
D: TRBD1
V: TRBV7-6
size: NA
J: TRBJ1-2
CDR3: CASSSDTGGSHYGYTF
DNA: TGTGCCAGCAGTTCCGACACAGGGGGCTCCCACTATGGCTACACCTTC

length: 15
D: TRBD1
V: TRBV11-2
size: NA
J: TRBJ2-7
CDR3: CASSLTGGGIYEQYF
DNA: TGTGCCAGCAGTCTCACAGGGGGAGGCATCTACGAGCAGTACTTC

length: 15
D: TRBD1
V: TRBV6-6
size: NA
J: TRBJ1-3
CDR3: CASSSTGGSGNTIYF
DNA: TGTGCCAGCAGTTCCACAGGGGGGTCTGGAAACACCATATATTTT

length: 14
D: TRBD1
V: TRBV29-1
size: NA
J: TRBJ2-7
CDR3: CSVRRDSSSYEQYF
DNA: TGCAGCGTGCGAAGGGACAGTAGCTCCTACGAGCAGTACTTC

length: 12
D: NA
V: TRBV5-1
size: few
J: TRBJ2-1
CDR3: CASSWSGTQEFF
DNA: TGCGCCAGCAGCTGGTCCGGGACTCAGGAATTCTTC

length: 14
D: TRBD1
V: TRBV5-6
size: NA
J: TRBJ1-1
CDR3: CASRSRDRAGEAFF
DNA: TGTGCCAGCAGATCCCGGGACAGGGCCGGTGAAGCTTTCTTT

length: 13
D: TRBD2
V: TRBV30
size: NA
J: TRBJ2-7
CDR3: CAWSFGGAGEQYF
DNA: TGTGCCTGGAGTTTCGGGGGGGCCGGCGAGCAGTACTTC

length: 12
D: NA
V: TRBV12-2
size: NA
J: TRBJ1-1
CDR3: CAKWGGAGEAFF
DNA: TGTGCAAAATGGGGGGGGGCGGGTGAAGCTTTCTTT

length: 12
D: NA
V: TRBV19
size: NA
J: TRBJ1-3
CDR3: CASSLSGNTIYF
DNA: TGTGCCAGTAGTCTCTCTGGAAACACCATATATTTT

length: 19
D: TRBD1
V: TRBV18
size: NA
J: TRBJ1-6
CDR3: CASSPSGQGGPGGNSPLHF
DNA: TGTGCCAGCTCACCGTCGGGACAGGGTGGCCCGGGGGGGAATTCACCCCTCCACTTT

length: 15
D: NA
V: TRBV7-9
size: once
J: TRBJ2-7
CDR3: CASSLLVGSGYEQYF
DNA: TGTGCCAGCAGCCTTTTAGTCGGGTCGGGCTACGAGCAGTACTTC

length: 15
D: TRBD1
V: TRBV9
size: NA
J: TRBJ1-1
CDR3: CASSQGQGKNTEAFF
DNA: TGTGCCAGCAGCCAAGGACAGGGGAAGAACACTGAAGCTTTCTTT

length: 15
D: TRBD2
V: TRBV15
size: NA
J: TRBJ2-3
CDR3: CATSRAASGPDTQYF
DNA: TGTGCCACCAGCAGGGCCGCTAGCGGACCAGATACGCAGTATTTT

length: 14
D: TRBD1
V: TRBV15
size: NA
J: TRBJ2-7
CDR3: CATSRDRQGGEQYF
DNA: TGTGCCACCAGCAGAGATCGACAGGGGGGCGAGCAGTACTTC

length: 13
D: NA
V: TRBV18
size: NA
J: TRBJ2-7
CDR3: CASSRESSYEQYF
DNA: TGTGCCAGCTCACGCGAAAGCTCCTACGAGCAGTACTTC

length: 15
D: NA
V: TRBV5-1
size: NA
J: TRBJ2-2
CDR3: CASSLYQGGTGELFF
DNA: TGCGCCAGCAGCTTGTATCAGGGTGGCACCGGGGAGCTGTTTTTT

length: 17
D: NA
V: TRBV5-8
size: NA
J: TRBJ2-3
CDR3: CASSHQGGGIAADTQYF
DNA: TGTGCCAGCAGCCATCAGGGAGGGGGAATAGCTGCAGATACGCAGTATTTT

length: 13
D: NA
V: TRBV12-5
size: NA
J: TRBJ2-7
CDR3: CASGSSTGYEQYF
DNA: TGTGCTAGTGGTTCTTCTACAGGGTACGAGCAGTACTTC

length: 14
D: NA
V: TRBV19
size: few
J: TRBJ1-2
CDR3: CASRDRGGNVGYTF
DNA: TGTGCCAGTAGGGACAGAGGGGGAAATGTGGGCTACACCTTC